This T cell receptor (beta chain) was sequenced during a study of ipilimumab plus nivolumab after autologous stem cell transplantation. Background on the study: A median of 8 nivolumab and a few ipilimumab doses were given.

Profiling relied on immunoSEQ multiplex PCR, and the TCRdb table lists in-frame clones only, not all of them. The sample has about 9,800 clones; over 60% are singletons. The CDR3 covers 13 residues. V shed 3 bases and J 8 bases; nucleotides not matched to a gene: 9. Germline values: CDR1 GTSNPN, CDR2 SVGIG (reference sequence). Patients got ipilimumab 1 mg/kg beginning 14 to 28 days post-transplant. Patients got 3 mg/kg IV nivolumab weeks 1, 4, 7, 10, then biweekly through week 26. This chain connects TRBV30 to TRBJ1-2, with 7 bases fitting TRBD1. The receptor's source is a female donor with multiple myeloma. The material sequenced was PBMCs, taken in a trial of ipilimumab plus nivolumab as post-transplant consolidation. CDR3: CAWSKGGRSGYTF. CDR3 DNA sequence: TGTGCCTGGAGCAAAGGGGGCCGAAGCGGCTACACCTTC.